This TCR beta chain was captured by sequencing in a study of a mutant IDH1 vaccine in newly diagnosed glioma. For the study at large: Patients were started on vaccination 4-6 weeks after radiotherapy alone, or with temozolomide cycles. Treatment recipients were approximately 60% male and around 40% female, and their mean age was about 40 years.

Regarding time point: week 11, during vaccination. The study gave 300 ug of mutant IDH1 20-mer peptide per vaccine dose, with topical imiquimod. TCRdb's copy holds only in-frame clones and misses some; the assay was immunoSEQ multiplex PCR. Of 110,000 or so clones listed, 90% are singletons. This clone was counted between two and nine times. Its cognate antigen is unknown. V gave up 6 bases and J gave up 5 bases, with 11 bases separating them. This CDR3 spans 12 amino acids. Germline CDR1 is SQVTM and CDR2 is ANQGSEA. The origin of this receptor is a woman between 50 and 59 years old with glioma. The sample was PBMCs, taken from a glioma patient whose treatment included an IDH1 peptide vaccine. The chain carries TRBV29-1 and TRBJ1-5; maybe TRBD1 (6 bases). This CDR3 reads CSVGDIDQPQHF. CDR3 in DNA: TGCAGCGTCGGGGACATTGATCAGCCCCAGCATTTT.